These T cell receptor beta chains were read from a single sample in a study of blood T cell repertoires in COVID-19. Method: immunoSEQ multiplex PCR; TCRdb's copy keeps in-frame clones and lacks some. The sample lists 260,000 or so clones; 84% were seen once. What was sequenced was peripheral blood. Receptor source: a human donor in a cohort sampled during active COVID-19. Each CDR3 is given with its conserved first and last residue. D genes are given only for firm matches. The size entry is marked missing in some rows and otherwise reads once, few, many or a size class.

CDR3 length	V gene	J gene	clone size	D gene	CDR3 DNA	CDR3 protein
14	TRBV6-6	TRBJ1-6	NA	NA	TGTGCCAGCAGCCGGGACTTTCTAAATTCACCCCTCCACTTT	CASSRDFLNSPLHF
13	TRBV7-2	TRBJ2-4	NA	TRBD1	TGTGCCAGCAGCCCAAGGACAGGAAACATTCAGTACTTC	CASSPRTGNIQYF
15	TRBV27	TRBJ1-1	NA	TRBD1	TGTGCCAGCAAAAGAGGGGGCATCTTAAACACTGAAGCTTTCTTT	CASKRGGILNTEAFF
16	TRBV27	TRBJ2-7	NA	TRBD1	TGTGCCAGCAGAACAAACTCCGGGACAGGGTCCTACGAGCAGTACTTC	CASRTNSGTGSYEQYF
15	TRBV19	TRBJ1-4	NA	TRBD1	TGTGCCAGTAGACGGACAGGGCCGTCTAATGAAAAACTGTTTTTT	CASRRTGPSNEKLFF
15	TRBV27	TRBJ1-1	NA	TRBD1	TGTGCCAGCAGTAAAGGACAGGGGGCGTTCAATGAAGCTTTCTTT	CASSKGQGAFNEAFF
21	TRBV28	TRBJ2-7	NA	TRBD2	TGTGCCAGCAGTTTCCTCAAGAGGAGAGGACTAGCGGGAGGCCCGTCCTACGAGCAGTACTTC	CASSFLKRRGLAGGPSYEQYF
16	TRBV19	TRBJ2-1	NA	NA	TGTGCCAGTAGTATAGGAGCGTTTAGCTCCTACAATGAGCAGTTCTTC	CASSIGAFSSYNEQFF
15	TRBV5-4	TRBJ2-1	NA	TRBD1	TGTGCCAGCAGCTTGGACAGGGGGCGAAACAATGAGCAGTTCTTC	CASSLDRGRNNEQFF
14	TRBV3-1/TRBV3-2	TRBJ1-3	medium-sized	NA	TGTGCCAGCAGCCAAGCGCACAGGGGAAACACCATATATTTT	CASSQAHRGNTIYF
15	TRBV7-2	TRBJ2-7	once	TRBD2	TGTGCCAGCAGCGGACTAGCGGGGGGGCCGGGCGAGCAGTACTTC	CASSGLAGGPGEQYF
16	TRBV6-6	TRBJ2-5	once	NA	TGTGCCAGCAGTTACTCCCAATATGGGAGAGAAGAGACCCAGTACTTC	CASSYSQYGREETQYF
15	TRBV10-3	TRBJ1-1	NA	NA	TGTGCCATCAGTGAGGTTACGGTCATGAACACTGAAGCTTTCTTT	CAISEVTVMNTEAFF
15	TRBV27	TRBJ1-1	NA	NA	TGTGCCAGCAGTTTATCGTTCGGGGTGAACACTGAAGCTTTCTTT	CASSLSFGVNTEAFF
14	TRBV7-9	TRBJ2-7	NA	NA	TGTGCCAGCAGCTTAACTGGCGGATCCTACGAGCAGTACTTC	CASSLTGGSYEQYF
13	TRBV19	TRBJ2-1	NA	NA	TGTGCCAGTAGTATTCTCGGGGGTTGGGAGCAGTTCTTC	CASSILGGWEQFF
13	TRBV28	TRBJ1-5	NA	NA	TGTGCCAGCAGTTTATCCGGTATTCAGCCCCAGCATTTT	CASSLSGIQPQHF
13	TRBV27	TRBJ2-1	NA	TRBD2	TGTGCCAGCATCCATCGGACTAGCGGTGAGCAGTTCTTC	CASIHRTSGEQFF
16	TRBV5-4	TRBJ1-2	NA	TRBD1	TGTGCCAGCAGCTCGGGACAGATATCAGCTAACTATGGCTACACCTTC	CASSSGQISANYGYTF
14	TRBV5-5	TRBJ1-5	NA	NA	TGTGCCAGCAGCTTGGCCGTGAGAGGACAGCCCCAGCATTTT	CASSLAVRGQPQHF
15	TRBV25-1	TRBJ1-6	NA	NA	TGTGCCAGCAGTGAATTTGGGGGCACCAATTCACCCCTCCACTTT	CASSEFGGTNSPLHF
16	TRBV24-1	TRBJ2-6	NA	NA	TGTGCCACCAGTGACCCTGGGTTGAGGGGGGCCAACGTCCTGACTTTC	CATSDPGLRGANVLTF
15	TRBV19	TRBJ1-1	NA	TRBD1	TGTGCCAGTAGTGGACTGACAGGGGTCCCCACTGAAGCTTTCTTT	CASSGLTGVPTEAFF
16	TRBV25-1	TRBJ2-3	once	TRBD2	TGTGCCAGCAGTGACCTTGGCGGGAGGGCCAAGGATACGCAGTATTTT	CASSDLGGRAKDTQYF
16	TRBV5-8	TRBJ1-6	NA	TRBD1	TGTGCCAGCAGCCTAGAGACAGGGGCGCTTATTTCACCCCTCCACTTT	CASSLETGALISPLHF
15	TRBV2	TRBJ2-7	NA	TRBD1	TGTGCCAGCAGGCCAGACAGGGATGGGCCCTACGAGCAGTACTTC	CASRPDRDGPYEQYF
18	TRBV13	TRBJ2-1	NA	NA	TGTGCCAGCAGTTCCCCCCGTGGAGGGGTCGCGACCTACAATGAGCAGTTCTTC	CASSSPRGGVATYNEQFF
15	TRBV19	TRBJ1-2	NA	NA	TGTGCCAGTAGTCCACAGCTCAATCCTAACTATGGCTACACCTTC	CASSPQLNPNYGYTF
15	TRBV10-3	TRBJ1-1	NA	NA	TGTGCCATCAGTGAGACTTCCCCACCGAACACTGAAGCTTTCTTT	CAISETSPPNTEAFF
15	TRBV5-1	TRBJ2-3	NA	NA	TGCGCCAGCAGCTTGGCCCGGGACAACTCAGATACGCAGTATTTT	CASSLARDNSDTQYF
15	TRBV10-3	TRBJ2-7	NA	TRBD1	TGTGCCATCAGCAAAGACAGGGGGCCCTCCTACGAGCAGTACTTC	CAISKDRGPSYEQYF
10	TRBV29-1	TRBJ1-2	NA	NA	TGCAGCGTTGAATTAGAGGGCTACACCTTC	CSVELEGYTF
15	TRBV5-6	TRBJ1-4	NA	NA	TGTGCCAGCAGCTCTAGGGGTTGGACTAATGAAAAACTGTTTTTT	CASSSRGWTNEKLFF
13	TRBV12-3/TRBV12-4	TRBJ1-2	NA	NA	TGTGCCAGCAGTTTAGGGCAGGGGTTTGGCTACACCTTC	CASSLGQGFGYTF
16	TRBV19	TRBJ2-6	NA	NA	TGTGCCAGTAGTATAGTGGCAGGCCCTGGGGCCAACGTCCTGACTTTC	CASSIVAGPGANVLTF
15	TRBV29-1	TRBJ1-3	NA	TRBD1	TGCAGCGTAGTCCTGGGACAGGCGACTGGAAACACCATATATTTT	CSVVLGQATGNTIYF
14	TRBV6-2/TRBV6-3	TRBJ1-2	few	TRBD1	TGTGCCAGCAGTCCGACAGGGGGCGCATATGGCTACACCTTC	CASSPTGGAYGYTF
12	TRBV6-6	TRBJ1-5	NA	NA	TGTGCCAGCAGTCCGAGAGATCAGCCCCAGCATTTT	CASSPRDQPQHF
17	TRBV25-1	TRBJ1-2	NA	TRBD1	TGTGCCAGCAGTGATCACCGCGGACAGGGGGAGGACTATGGCTACACCTTC	CASSDHRGQGEDYGYTF
15	TRBV6-6	TRBJ2-4	NA	NA	TGTGCCAGCAGGATTCAGGGGACGGAAAAAAACATTCAGTACTTC	CASRIQGTEKNIQYF
15	TRBV19	TRBJ1-2	NA	TRBD1	TGTGCCAGTAGTATACTGTCGCCAGGGGGCTCTGGCTACACCTTC	CASSILSPGGSGYTF